This T cell receptor (beta chain) stems from a study of blood T cell repertoires in COVID-19. CDR3 length: 17 residues. Germline assignment: CDR1 LNHDA and CDR2 SQIVND (reference sequence). V lost 7 bases, J lost 4 bases, and 14 bases stayed unmatched. Study processing details: Estimation of nucleated cell counts was performed using reference gene primer amplification. Method: immunoSEQ multiplex PCR; TCRdb's copy keeps in-frame clones and lacks some. V and J calls and clone size are those listed in that table; D and trimming were worked out from the DNA. Of about 290,000 clones listed, 75% to 90% were seen once; the top ten hold around 4.4%.

The receptor was derived from a man in his forties with acute or convalescent COVID-19. Sequencing was done on a sample of peripheral blood. The chain joins TRBV19 to TRBJ2-3; 10 bases are shared with TRBD1. The CDR3 bases are TGTGCCAGTACCCGAGAGGTGGGACAGGGGAGACCAGATACGCAGTATTTT. Residues: CASTREVGQGRPDTQYF.